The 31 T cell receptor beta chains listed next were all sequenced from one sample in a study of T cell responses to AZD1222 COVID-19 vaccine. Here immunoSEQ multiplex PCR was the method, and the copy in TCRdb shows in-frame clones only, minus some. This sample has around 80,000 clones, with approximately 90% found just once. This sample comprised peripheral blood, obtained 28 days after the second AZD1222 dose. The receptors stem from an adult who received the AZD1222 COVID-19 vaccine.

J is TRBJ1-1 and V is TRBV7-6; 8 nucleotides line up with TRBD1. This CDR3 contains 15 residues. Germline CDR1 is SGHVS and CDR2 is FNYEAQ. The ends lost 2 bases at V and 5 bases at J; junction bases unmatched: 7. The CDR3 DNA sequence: TGTGCCAGCAGCTTAACCGGACAGGGAGGAACTGAAGCTTTCTTT. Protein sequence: CASSLTGQGGTEAFF.

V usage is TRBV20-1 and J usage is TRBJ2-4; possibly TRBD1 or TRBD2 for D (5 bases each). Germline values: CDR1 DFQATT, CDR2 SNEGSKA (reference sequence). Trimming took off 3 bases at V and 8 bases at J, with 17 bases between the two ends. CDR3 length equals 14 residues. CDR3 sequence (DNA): TGCAGTGCTAGTATGGGACCGGAAAGGGACATTCAGTACTTC. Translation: CSASMGPERDIQYF.

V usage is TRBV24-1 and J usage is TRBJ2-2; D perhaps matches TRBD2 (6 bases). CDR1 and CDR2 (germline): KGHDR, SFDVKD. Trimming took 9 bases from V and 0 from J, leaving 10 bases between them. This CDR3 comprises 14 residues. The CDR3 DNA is TGTGCCACCGGGACTTCCTCGAACACCGGGGAGCTGTTTTTT. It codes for CATGTSSNTGELFF.

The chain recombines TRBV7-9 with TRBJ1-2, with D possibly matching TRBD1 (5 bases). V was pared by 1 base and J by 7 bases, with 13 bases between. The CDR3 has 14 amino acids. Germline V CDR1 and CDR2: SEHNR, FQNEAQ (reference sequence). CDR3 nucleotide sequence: TGTGCCAGCAGCTTAGTGGGGGGGTCCGGTGGCTACACCTTC. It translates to CASSLVGGSGGYTF.

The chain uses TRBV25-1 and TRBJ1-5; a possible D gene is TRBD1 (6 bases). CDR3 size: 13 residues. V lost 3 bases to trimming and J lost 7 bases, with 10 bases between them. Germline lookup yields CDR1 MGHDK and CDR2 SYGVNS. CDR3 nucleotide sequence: TGTGCCAGCAGTGACCGGGACAACCAGCCCCAGCATTTT. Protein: CASSDRDNQPQHF.

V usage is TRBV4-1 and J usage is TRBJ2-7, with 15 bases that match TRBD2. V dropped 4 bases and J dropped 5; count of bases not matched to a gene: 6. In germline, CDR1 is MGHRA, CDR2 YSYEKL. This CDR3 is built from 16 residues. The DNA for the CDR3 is TGCGCCAGCAGCCTCTGGACTAGCGGGAGGGCCGACGAGCAGTACTTC. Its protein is CASSLWTSGRADEQYF.

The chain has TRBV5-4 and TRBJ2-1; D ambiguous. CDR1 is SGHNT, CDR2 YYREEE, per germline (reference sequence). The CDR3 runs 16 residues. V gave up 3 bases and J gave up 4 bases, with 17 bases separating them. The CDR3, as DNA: TGTGCCAGCAGCTGGGGAACGACTGCCCAATACAATGAGCAGTTCTTC. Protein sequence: CASSWGTTAQYNEQFF. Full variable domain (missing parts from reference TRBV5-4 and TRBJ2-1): ETGVTQSPTHLIKTRGQQVTLRCSSQSGHNTVSWYQQALGQGPQFIFQYYREEENGRGNFPPRFSGLQFPNYSSELNVNALELDDSALYLCASSWGTTAQYNEQFFGPGTRLTVL.

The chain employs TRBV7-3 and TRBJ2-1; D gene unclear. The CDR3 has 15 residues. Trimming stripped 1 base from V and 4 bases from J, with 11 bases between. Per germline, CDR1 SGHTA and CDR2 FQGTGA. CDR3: CASSLSSGLYNEQFF. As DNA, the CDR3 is TGTGCCAGCAGCTTAAGTTCCGGGCTTTACAATGAGCAGTTCTTC.

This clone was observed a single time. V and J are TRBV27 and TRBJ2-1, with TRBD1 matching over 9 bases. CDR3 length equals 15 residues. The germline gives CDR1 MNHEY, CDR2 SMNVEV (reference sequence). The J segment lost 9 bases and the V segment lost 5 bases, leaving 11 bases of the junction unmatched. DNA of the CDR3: TGTGCCAGCAGTGCGATAGGGGACAGGGAGGCTGAGCAGTTCTTC. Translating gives CASSAIGDREAEQFF.

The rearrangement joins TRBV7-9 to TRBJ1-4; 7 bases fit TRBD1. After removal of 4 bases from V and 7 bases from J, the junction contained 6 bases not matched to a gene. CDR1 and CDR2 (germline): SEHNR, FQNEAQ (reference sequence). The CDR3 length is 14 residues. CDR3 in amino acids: CASSSRQGSEKLFF. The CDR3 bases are TGTGCCAGCAGCTCGAGACAGGGAAGTGAAAAACTGTTTTTT.

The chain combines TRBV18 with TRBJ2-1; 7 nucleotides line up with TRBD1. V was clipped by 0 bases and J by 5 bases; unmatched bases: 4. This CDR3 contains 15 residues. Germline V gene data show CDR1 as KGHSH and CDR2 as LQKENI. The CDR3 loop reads CASSPPGQPNNEQFF. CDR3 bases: TGTGCCAGCTCACCACCGGGACAGCCGAACAATGAGCAGTTCTTC.

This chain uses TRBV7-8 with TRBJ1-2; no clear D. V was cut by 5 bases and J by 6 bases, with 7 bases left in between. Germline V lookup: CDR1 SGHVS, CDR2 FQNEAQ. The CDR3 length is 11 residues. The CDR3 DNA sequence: TGTGCCAGCAGCCCCTTGAATGGCTACACCTTC. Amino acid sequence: CASSPLNGYTF.

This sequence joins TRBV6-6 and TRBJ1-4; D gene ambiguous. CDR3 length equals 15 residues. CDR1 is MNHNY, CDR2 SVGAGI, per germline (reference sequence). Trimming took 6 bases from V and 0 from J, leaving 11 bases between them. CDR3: CASRQQVATNEKLFF. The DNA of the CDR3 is TGTGCCAGCAGGCAACAAGTTGCAACTAATGAAAAACTGTTTTTT.

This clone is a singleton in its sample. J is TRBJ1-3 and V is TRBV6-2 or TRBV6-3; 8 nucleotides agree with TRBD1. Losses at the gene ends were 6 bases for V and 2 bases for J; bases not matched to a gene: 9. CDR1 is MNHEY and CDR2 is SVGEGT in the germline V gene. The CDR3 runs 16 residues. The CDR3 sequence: CASRPRGQGPGNTIYF. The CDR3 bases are TGTGCCAGCAGGCCTCGCGGACAGGGCCCTGGAAACACCATATATTTT.

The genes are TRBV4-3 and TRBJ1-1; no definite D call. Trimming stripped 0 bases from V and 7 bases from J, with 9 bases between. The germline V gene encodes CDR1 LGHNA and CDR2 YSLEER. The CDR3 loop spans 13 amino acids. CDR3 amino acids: CASSQDRTFEAFF. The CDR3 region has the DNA TGCGCCAGCAGCCAAGATAGGACGTTTGAAGCTTTCTTT.

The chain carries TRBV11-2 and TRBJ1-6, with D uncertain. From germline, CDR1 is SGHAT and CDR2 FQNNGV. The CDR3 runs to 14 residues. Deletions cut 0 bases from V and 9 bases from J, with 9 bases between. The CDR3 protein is CASSLEVMGSPLHF. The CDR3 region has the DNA TGTGCCAGCAGCTTAGAAGTCATGGGTTCACCCCTCCACTTT.

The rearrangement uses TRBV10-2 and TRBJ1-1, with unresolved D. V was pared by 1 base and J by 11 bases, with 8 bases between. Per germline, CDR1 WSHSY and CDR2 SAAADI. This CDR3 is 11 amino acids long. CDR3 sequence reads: CASSEFQRAFF. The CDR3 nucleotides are TGCGCCAGCAGTGAGTTCCAGAGGGCTTTCTTT.

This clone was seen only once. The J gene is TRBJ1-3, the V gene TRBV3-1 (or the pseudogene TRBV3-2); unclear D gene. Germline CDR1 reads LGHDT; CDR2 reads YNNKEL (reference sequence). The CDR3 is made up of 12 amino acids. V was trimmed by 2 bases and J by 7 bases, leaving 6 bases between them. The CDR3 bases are TGTGCCAGCAGCCAATCGCCTAACACCATATATTTT. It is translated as CASSQSPNTIYF.

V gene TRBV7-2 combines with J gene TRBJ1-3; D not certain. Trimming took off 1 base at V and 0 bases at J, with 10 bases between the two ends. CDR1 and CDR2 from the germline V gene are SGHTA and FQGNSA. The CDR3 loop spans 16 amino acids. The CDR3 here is CASSLGPRSSGNTIYF. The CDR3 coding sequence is TGTGCCAGCAGCTTAGGCCCGCGCTCCTCTGGAAACACCATATATTTT.

CDR3 in amino acids: CASSQGGRGNQPQHF. The DNA of the CDR3 is TGTGCCAGCAGTCAGGGGGGGAGGGGCAATCAGCCCCAGCATTTT. The J gene is TRBJ1-5, the V gene TRBV3-1 (or the pseudogene TRBV3-2); 7 bases agree with TRBD1. V shed 6 bases and J 2 bases; nucleotides not matched to a gene: 7. This CDR3 region has 15 residues. Per the germline V gene, CDR1 is LGHDT and CDR2 is YNNKEL (reference sequence).

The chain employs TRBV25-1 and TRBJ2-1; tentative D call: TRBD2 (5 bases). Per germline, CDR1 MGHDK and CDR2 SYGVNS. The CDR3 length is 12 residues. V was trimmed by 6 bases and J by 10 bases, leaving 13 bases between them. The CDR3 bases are TGTGCCAGCAGGAGGACTTTTGCCGAGCAGTTCTTC. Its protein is CASRRTFAEQFF.

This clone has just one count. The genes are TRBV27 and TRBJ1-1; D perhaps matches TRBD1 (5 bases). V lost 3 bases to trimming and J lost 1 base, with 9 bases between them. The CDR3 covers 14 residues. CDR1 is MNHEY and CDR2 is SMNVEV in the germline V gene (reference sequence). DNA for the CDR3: TGTGCCAGCAGTTTGGGACTGAGGAACACTGAAGCTTTCTTT. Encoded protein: CASSLGLRNTEAFF.

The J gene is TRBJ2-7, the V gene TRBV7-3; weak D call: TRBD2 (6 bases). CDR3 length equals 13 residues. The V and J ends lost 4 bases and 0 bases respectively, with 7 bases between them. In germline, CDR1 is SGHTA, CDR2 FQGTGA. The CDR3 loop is CASSSGSSYEQYF. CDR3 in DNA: TGTGCCAGCAGCTCCGGGAGCTCCTACGAGCAGTACTTC.

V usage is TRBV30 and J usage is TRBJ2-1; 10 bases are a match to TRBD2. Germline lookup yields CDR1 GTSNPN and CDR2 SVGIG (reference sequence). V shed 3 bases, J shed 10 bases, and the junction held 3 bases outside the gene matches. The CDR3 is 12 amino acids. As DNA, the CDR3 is TGTGCCTGGAGATTAGCGGGAGGCGAGCAGTTCTTC. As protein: CAWRLAGGEQFF.

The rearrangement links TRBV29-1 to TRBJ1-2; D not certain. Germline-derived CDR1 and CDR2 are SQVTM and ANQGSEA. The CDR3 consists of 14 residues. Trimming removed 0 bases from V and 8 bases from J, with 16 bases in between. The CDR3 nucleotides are TGCAGCGTTGAAGATAAGAAGGGCCTGGGGGGCTACACCTTC. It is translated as CSVEDKKGLGGYTF. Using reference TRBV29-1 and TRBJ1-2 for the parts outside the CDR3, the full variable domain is SAVISQKPSRDICQRGTSLTIQCQVDSQVTMMFWYRQQPGQSLTLIATANQGSEATYESGFVIDKFPISRPNLTFSTLTVSNMSPEDSSIYLCSVEDKKGLGGYTFGSGTRLTVV.

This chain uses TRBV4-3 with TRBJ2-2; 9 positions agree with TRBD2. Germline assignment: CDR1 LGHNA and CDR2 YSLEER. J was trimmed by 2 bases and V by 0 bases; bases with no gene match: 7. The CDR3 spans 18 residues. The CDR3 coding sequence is TGCGCCAGCAGCCAAGATTTCGGCCTAGCGGGAAACACCGGGGAGCTGTTTTTT. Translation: CASSQDFGLAGNTGELFF.

CDR3 DNA: TGTGCCAGCAGTGAGACTGATAGCAATCAGCCCCAGCATTTT. Translated, it gives CASSETDSNQPQHF. This chain joins TRBV6-1 and TRBJ1-5; D unresolved. CDR3 length: 14 amino acids. V dropped 3 bases and J dropped 0 bases, with 6 bases sitting between them. From germline, CDR1 is MNHNS and CDR2 SASEGT.

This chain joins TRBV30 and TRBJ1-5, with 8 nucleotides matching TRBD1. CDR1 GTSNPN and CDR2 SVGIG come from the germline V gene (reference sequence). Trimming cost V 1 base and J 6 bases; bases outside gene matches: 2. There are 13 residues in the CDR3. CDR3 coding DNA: TGTGCCTGGAGTGCAGGGGGCACTCAGCCCCAGCATTTT. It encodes CAWSAGGTQPQHF.

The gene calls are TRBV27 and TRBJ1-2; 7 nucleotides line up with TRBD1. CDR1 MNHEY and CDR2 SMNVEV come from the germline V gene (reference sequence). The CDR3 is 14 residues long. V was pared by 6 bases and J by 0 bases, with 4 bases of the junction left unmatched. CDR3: CASSRDRANYGYTF. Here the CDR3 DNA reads TGTGCCAGCAGCCGGGACAGAGCTAACTATGGCTACACCTTC.

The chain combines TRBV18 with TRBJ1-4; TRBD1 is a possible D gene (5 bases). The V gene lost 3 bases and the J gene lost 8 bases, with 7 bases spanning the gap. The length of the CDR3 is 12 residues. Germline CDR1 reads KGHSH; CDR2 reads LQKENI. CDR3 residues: CASSPQGEKLFF. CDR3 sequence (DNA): TGTGCCAGCTCACCGCAGGGCGAAAAACTGTTTTTT.

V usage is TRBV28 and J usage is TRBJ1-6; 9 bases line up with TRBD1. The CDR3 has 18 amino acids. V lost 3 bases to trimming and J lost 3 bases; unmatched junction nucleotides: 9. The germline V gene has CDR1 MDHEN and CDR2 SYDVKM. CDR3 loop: CASSLGQGNPFYNSPLHF. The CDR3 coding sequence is TGTGCCAGCAGTTTGGGACAGGGTAACCCGTTCTATAATTCACCCCTCCACTTT.